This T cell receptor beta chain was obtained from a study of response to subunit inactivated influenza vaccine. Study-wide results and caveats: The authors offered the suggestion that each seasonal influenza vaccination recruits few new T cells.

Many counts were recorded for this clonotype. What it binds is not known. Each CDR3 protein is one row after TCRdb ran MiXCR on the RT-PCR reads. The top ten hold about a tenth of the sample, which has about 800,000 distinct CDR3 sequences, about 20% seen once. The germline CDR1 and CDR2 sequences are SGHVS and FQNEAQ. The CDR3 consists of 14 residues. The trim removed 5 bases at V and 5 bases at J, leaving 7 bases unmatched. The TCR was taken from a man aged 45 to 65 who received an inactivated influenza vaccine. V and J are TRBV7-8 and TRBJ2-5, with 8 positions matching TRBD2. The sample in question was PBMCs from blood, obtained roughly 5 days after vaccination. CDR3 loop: CASSPTGLGETQYF. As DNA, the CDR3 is TGTGCCAGCAGCCCTACGGGACTAGGGGAGACCCAGTACTTC.